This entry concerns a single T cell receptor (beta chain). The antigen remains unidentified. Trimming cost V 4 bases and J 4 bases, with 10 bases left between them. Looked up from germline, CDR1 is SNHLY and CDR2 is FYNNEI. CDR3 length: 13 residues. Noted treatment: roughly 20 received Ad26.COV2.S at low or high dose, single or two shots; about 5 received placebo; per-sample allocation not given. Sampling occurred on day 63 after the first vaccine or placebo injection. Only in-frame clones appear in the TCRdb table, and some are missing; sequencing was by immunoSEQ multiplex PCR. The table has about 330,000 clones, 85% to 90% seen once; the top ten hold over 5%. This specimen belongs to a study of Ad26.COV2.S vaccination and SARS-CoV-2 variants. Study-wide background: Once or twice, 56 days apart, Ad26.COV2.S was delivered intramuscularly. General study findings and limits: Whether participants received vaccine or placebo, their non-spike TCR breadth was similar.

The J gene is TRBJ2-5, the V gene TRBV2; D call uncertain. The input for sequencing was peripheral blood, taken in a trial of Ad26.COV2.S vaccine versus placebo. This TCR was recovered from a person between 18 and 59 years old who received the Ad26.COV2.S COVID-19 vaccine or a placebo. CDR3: CASSVPGRETQYF. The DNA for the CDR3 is TGTGCCAGCAGTGTACCGGGTAGAGAGACCCAGTACTTC. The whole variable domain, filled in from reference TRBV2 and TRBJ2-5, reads EPEVTQTPSHQVTQMGQEVILRCVPISNHLYFYWYRQILGQKVEFLVSFYNNEISEKSEIFDDQFSVERPDGSNFTLKIRSTKLEDSAMYFCASSVPGRETQYFGPGTRLLVL.